These T cell receptor beta chains were read from a single sample in a study of patients and donors after allogeneic stem cell transplantation. TCRdb used MiXCR to reprocess the RT-PCR reads, holding one entry per CDR3 protein. The repertoire includes about 410,000 distinct CDR3 sequences, under 20% of them detected once, and around 7.2% sits in the top ten. Specimen: blood, either unsorted or a sorted T cell fraction (not recorded which). Receptors were obtained from a human donor who was either an allogeneic HSCT recipient or a stem cell or donor lymphocyte infusion donor (not recorded which). It is not recorded whose cells these are; they may come from a transplant donor. Each CDR3 is given with its conserved first and last residue. A D gene is named only where the DNA matches it firmly. Some rows have no size entry. The others give once, few or many, or a class for an expanded clone.

abundance	v_gene	d_gene	j_gene	CDR3aa	CDR3nt
many	TRBV10-3	NA	TRBJ2-5	CAISPGGTGKETQYF	TGTGCCATCAGCCCGGGAGGGACAGGGAAGGAGACCCAGTACTTC
few	TRBV6-1	TRBD1	TRBJ1-6	CASSLQGDYNSPLHF	TGTGCCAGCAGTCTACAGGGGGATTATAATTCACCCCTCCACTTT
many	TRBV5-1	TRBD1	TRBJ2-2	CASSLFGAGGFTGELFF	TGCGCCAGCAGCTTGTTCGGGGCAGGGGGCTTTACCGGGGAGCTGTTTTTT
NA	TRBV5-6	NA	TRBJ2-7	CASSLVGGGRAEQYF	TGTGCCAGCAGCTTGGTAGGCGGGGGCCGGGCCGAGCAGTACTTC
few	TRBV7-2	NA	TRBJ1-3	CASSWSWGRESGNTIYF	TGTGCCAGCAGCTGGTCCTGGGGGAGGGAATCTGGAAACACCATATATTTT
NA	TRBV11-2	NA	TRBJ2-1	CASSLAPGRRVQFF	TGTGCCAGCAGCTTAGCCCCAGGGCGGCGTGTGCAGTTCTTC
many	TRBV24-1	NA	TRBJ2-1	CATSEPRKGLGGYNEQFF	TGTGCCACCAGTGAGCCTAGGAAGGGACTTGGGGGCTACAATGAGCAGTTCTTC
many	TRBV20-1	NA	TRBJ2-1	CSASSGLYNEQFF	TGCAGTGCTAGTTCCGGTTTATACAATGAGCAGTTCTTC
few	TRBV11-2	NA	TRBJ1-3	CASSSDSRSGNTIYF	TGTGCCAGCAGCTCGGACAGTAGATCTGGAAACACCATATATTTT
few	TRBV20-1	NA	TRBJ2-2	CSAGLTYTGELFF	TGCAGTGCTGGACTGACTTACACCGGGGAGCTGTTTTTT
many	TRBV3-1	NA	TRBJ2-3	CASSQVVDTQYF	TGTGCCAGCAGCCAAGTAGTAGATACGCAGTATTTT
NA	TRBV15	NA	TRBJ1-4	CATSSLGLGGEKLFF	TGTGCCACCAGCAGCCTAGGACTGGGGGGTGAAAAACTGTTTTTT
NA	TRBV7-9	NA	TRBJ2-5	CASSPRGDRLGETQYF	TGTGCCAGCAGCCCGCGCGGGGACAGACTGGGAGAGACCCAGTACTTC
NA	TRBV7-3	NA	TRBJ2-1	CASSLTAGLNEQFF	TGTGCCAGCAGCTTAACGGCGGGCCTCAATGAGCAGTTCTTC
few	TRBV20-1	NA	TRBJ2-2	CSAQRDTGELFF	TGCAGTGCCCAAAGGGACACCGGGGAGCTGTTTTTT
NA	TRBV4-3	NA	TRBJ1-5	CASSRRGGSQPQHF	TGCGCCAGCAGCCGACGGGGGGGGAGTCAGCCCCAGCATTTT
many	TRBV12-3/TRBV12-4	TRBD1	TRBJ1-3	CASSGDSPTFSGNTIYF	TGTGCCAGCAGTGGGGACAGCCCAACCTTCTCTGGAAACACCATATATTTT
few	TRBV6-1	NA	TRBJ2-7	CASSSRRQLSYEQYF	TGTGCCAGCAGCTCCCGCAGACAGCTCTCCTACGAGCAGTACTTC
NA	TRBV4-1	NA	TRBJ2-5	CASSQNRFETQYF	TGCGCCAGCAGCCAGAATAGATTTGAGACCCAGTACTTC
NA	TRBV4-2	TRBD1	TRBJ2-1	CASSPPSRQGSGNEQFF	TGTGCCAGCAGCCCCCCCAGCCGACAGGGGTCGGGGAATGAGCAGTTCTTC
NA	TRBV5-1	TRBD1	TRBJ1-2	CASSLADRGHGYTF	TGCGCCAGCAGCTTGGCCGACAGGGGCCATGGCTACACCTTC
few	TRBV9	NA	TRBJ2-2	CASSVAGGELFF	TGTGCCAGCAGCGTAGCGGGCGGGGAGCTGTTTTTT
NA	TRBV11-2	NA	TRBJ2-2	CASSFGAKNTGELFF	TGTGCCAGCAGCTTTGGGGCCAAGAACACCGGGGAGCTGTTTTTT
once	TRBV9	NA	TRBJ1-1	CASSVEWGGRSEAFF	TGTGCCAGCAGCGTAGAATGGGGGGGACGTTCTGAAGCTTTCTTT
few	TRBV27	NA	TRBJ2-5	CASSMDRGETQYF	TGTGCCAGCAGTATGGACAGAGGAGAGACCCAGTACTTC
few	TRBV5-1	NA	TRBJ2-1	CASSLSLGTSYNEQFF	TGCGCCAGCAGCTTGTCTTTGGGGACTTCCTACAATGAGCAGTTCTTC
few	TRBV6-1	TRBD1	TRBJ2-7	CASRLSGTDLYEQYF	TGTGCCAGCAGACTCTCCGGGACAGACCTCTACGAGCAGTACTTC
NA	TRBV7-8	NA	TRBJ2-5	CASSLLTGGLDETQYF	TGTGCCAGCAGCTTACTGACTGGGGGGCTAGATGAGACCCAGTACTTC
NA	TRBV2	TRBD1	TRBJ2-2	CASTQGANTGELFF	TGTGCCAGCACGCAGGGGGCGAACACCGGGGAGCTGTTTTTT
NA	TRBV4-1	NA	TRBJ1-5	CASSQDSGIDQPQHF	TGCGCCAGCAGCCAAGATTCCGGGATTGATCAGCCCCAGCATTTT
few	TRBV7-9	TRBD2	TRBJ2-1	CASSDLAGGWNEQFF	TGTGCCAGCAGCGACCTAGCGGGAGGTTGGAATGAGCAGTTCTTC
few	TRBV12-3/TRBV12-4	NA	TRBJ2-1	CASSGTGSYNEQFF	TGTGCCAGCAGTGGGACTGGTTCCTACAATGAGCAGTTCTTC
NA	TRBV4-1	TRBD2	TRBJ2-7	CASSHVAGGPGEQYF	TGCGCCAGCAGCCATGTAGCGGGAGGGCCGGGAGAGCAGTACTTC
NA	TRBV7-2	NA	TRBJ1-5	CASSLDPGFHQPQHF	TGTGCCAGCAGCTTAGACCCCGGCTTCCATCAGCCCCAGCATTTT
many	TRBV4-3	NA	TRBJ2-5	CASSQGASGGQETQYF	TGCGCCAGCAGCCAGGGGGCCTCGGGGGGACAAGAGACCCAGTACTTC
few	TRBV9	NA	TRBJ2-3	CASSVALGRSTDTQYF	TGTGCCAGCAGCGTGGCACTAGGAAGGAGCACAGATACGCAGTATTTT
NA	TRBV24-1	TRBD2	TRBJ2-1	CATSDGVAVQRDYYNEQFF	TGTGCCACCAGTGATGGAGTAGCGGTCCAAAGGGACTACTACAATGAGCAGTTCTTC
many	TRBV13	NA	TRBJ1-1	CASYGGTDTEAFF	TGTGCCAGCTATGGGGGGACCGACACTGAAGCTTTCTTT
NA	TRBV5-1	TRBD2	TRBJ2-1	CASSLGGTSGAYEQFF	TGCGCCAGCAGCTTGGGGGGGACTAGCGGGGCATATGAGCAGTTCTTC
NA	TRBV6-2/TRBV6-3	NA	TRBJ2-6	CASSYSPGSGANVLTF	TGTGCCAGCAGTTACTCCCCGGGATCTGGGGCCAACGTCCTGACTTTC
NA	TRBV4-3	TRBD1	TRBJ2-1	CASSQDGGYSGTGDDEQFF	TGCGCCAGCAGCCAAGATGGGGGGTATTCCGGGACAGGGGACGATGAGCAGTTCTTC
NA	TRBV10-3	TRBD2	TRBJ2-1	CAIRSGRAMDEQFF	TGTGCCATCAGAAGCGGGAGGGCCATGGATGAGCAGTTCTTC
NA	TRBV5-6	TRBD2	TRBJ2-7	CASSLAGGSNYEQYF	TGTGCCAGCAGCTTGGCCGGGGGGTCCAACTACGAGCAGTACTTC
NA	TRBV12-3/TRBV12-4	TRBD2	TRBJ2-1	CASSPGTSDNEQFF	TGTGCCAGCAGTCCCGGGACTAGCGACAATGAGCAGTTCTTC
few	TRBV12-5	NA	TRBJ2-1	CASGLVLEGSDYNEQFF	TGTGCTAGTGGTTTGGTACTGGAGGGCTCTGACTACAATGAGCAGTTCTTC
many	TRBV6-5	TRBD2	TRBJ2-7	CASSYLPSGTSTHEQYF	TGTGCCAGCAGTTACTTGCCAAGCGGGACTAGTACCCACGAGCAGTACTTC
NA	TRBV30	TRBD2	TRBJ2-1	CAWSVTGLAGYNEQFF	TGTGCCTGGAGTGTGACGGGACTAGCGGGATACAATGAGCAGTTCTTC
few	TRBV11-2	NA	TRBJ2-6	CASSPRPRTVISGANVLTF	TGTGCCAGCAGCCCACGGCCACGGACAGTCATCTCTGGGGCCAACGTCCTGACTTTC